What follows describes a single T cell receptor (beta chain). As yet, its antigen is unknown. Each CDR3 protein is one row after TCRdb ran MiXCR on the 5' RACE reads. Of roughly 250,000 distinct CDR3 sequences listed, about 15% are singletons. This entry comes from a study of T-cell memory formation after mild COVID-19. About the research overall: Clustering of TCRs was largely donor specific.

Germline trimming cut 1 base from V and 3 bases from J; bases unmatched to any gene: 3. There are 16 residues in the CDR3. Germline assignment: CDR1 SEHNR and CDR2 FQNEAQ (reference sequence). Whole-study findings and limits: Clones from the second wave (peaking day 37) had unconfirmed SARS-CoV-2 specificity.

Material: PBMCs or a T cell subset sorted from them (not recorded which). The TCR was taken from a man between 18 and 35 years old who had mild COVID-19 (a few samples of this study predate the infection). Cell type and time point are not known. The chain uses TRBV7-9 and TRBJ2-3, with TRBD2 identical over 11 bases. CDR3 protein: CASSLGLAGMTDTQYF. Written as DNA, the CDR3 is TGTGCCAGCAGCTTAGGACTAGCGGGGATGACAGATACGCAGTATTTT.